The entry below describes one T cell receptor (beta chain). Its antigen is unidentified. Germline assignment: CDR1 SGHAT and CDR2 FQNNGV. After removal of 2 bases from V and 0 bases from J, the junction contained 2 bases not matched to a gene. The CDR3 is 17 residues long. Sequenced patients had shown CD8+CD57+ cell expansion by flow cytometry. This record comes from a study of CD8+CD57+ T cells in acquired aplastic anemia. Findings and caveats of the study: Patients and controls shared roughly 30 CD8+ CDR3 sequences, which appeared highly expressed in patients and within their immunodominant clones.

For CDR3 and TCR beta VDJ profiling, genomic DNA was the template used. TCRdb re-analysed the reads in MiXCR, keeping a single row per CDR3 protein. The sample lists 150,000 to 180,000 distinct CDR3 sequences, around half seen once, with around 12% in the top ten. The source is a human donor with aplastic anemia. The rearrangement uses TRBV11-2 and TRBJ1-6; 9 nucleotides agree with TRBD1. The material sequenced was sorted CD4+, CD8+, or CD8+CD57+ T cells (not recorded which) from PBMCs. In DNA, the CDR3 is TGTGCCAGCAGCTTAACAGGGGGCGCCTCCTATAATTCACCCCTCCACTTT. Translating it yields CASSLTGGASYNSPLHF. Based on the CDR3 plus reference TRBV11-2 and TRBJ1-6, the full variable domain is EAGVAQSPRYKIIEKRQSVAFWCNPISGHATLYWYQQILGQGPKLLIQFQNNGVVDDSQLPKDRFSAERLKGVDSTLKIQPAKLEDSAVYLCASSLTGGASYNSPLHFGNGTRLTVT.